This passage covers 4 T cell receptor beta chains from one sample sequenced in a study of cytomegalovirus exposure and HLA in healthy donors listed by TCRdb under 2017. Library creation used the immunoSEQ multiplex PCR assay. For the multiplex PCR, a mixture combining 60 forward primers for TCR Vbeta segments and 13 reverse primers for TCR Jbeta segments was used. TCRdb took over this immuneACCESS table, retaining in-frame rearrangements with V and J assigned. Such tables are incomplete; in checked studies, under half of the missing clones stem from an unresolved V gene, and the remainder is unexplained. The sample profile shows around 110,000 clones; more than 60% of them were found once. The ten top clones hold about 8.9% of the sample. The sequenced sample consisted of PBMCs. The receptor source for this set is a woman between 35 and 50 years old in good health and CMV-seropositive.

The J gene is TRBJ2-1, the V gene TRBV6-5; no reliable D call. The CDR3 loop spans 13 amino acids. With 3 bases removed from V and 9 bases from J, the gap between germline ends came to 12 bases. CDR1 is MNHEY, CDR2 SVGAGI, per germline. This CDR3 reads CASSYGHRGEQFF. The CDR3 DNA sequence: TGTGCCAGCAGTTATGGCCATCGAGGTGAGCAGTTCTTC.

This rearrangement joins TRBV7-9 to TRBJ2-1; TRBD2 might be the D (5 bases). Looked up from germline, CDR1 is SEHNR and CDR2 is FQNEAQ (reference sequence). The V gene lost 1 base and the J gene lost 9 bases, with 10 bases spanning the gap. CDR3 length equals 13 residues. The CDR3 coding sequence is TGTGCCAGCAGCTTAGTAACTAGTGCTGAGCAGTTCTTC. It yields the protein CASSLVTSAEQFF.

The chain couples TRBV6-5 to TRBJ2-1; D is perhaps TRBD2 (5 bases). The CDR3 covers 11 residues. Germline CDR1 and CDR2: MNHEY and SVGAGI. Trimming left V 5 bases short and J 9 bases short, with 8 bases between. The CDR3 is CASSQTTEQFF. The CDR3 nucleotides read TGTGCCAGCAGTCAGACTACTGAGCAGTTCTTC.

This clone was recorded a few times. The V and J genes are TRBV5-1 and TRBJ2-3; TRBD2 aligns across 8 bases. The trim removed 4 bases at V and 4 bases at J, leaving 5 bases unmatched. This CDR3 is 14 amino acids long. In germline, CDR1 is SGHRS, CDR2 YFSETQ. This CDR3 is CASSRAGGADTQYF. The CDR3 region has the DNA TGCGCCAGCAGCCGGGCGGGGGGTGCAGATACGCAGTATTTT.